Each of the 20 T cell receptor beta chains below was sequenced from the same sample in a study of OX40 agonist ivuxolimab in advanced cancers. Data came from immunoSEQ multiplex PCR; TCRdb stores just in-frame clones and leaves some out. This sample has 20,000 to 25,000 clones, with 70% to 90% found just once. Sequencing was performed on CD4+ or CD8+ T cells sorted from blood, taken in a trial of the OX40 agonist ivuxolimab. All receptors come from an adult with an advanced solid tumor such as melanoma, head and neck, liver or kidney cancer.

This clone was detected a few times. The chain joins TRBV5-1 to TRBJ1-1; D unclear. Germline V gene sequence: CDR1 SGHRS, CDR2 YFSETQ. Trimming cost V 3 bases and J 0 bases, with 12 bases left between them. The CDR3 is 15 residues long. The chain's CDR3 is CASSSTIGVNTEAFF. For the CDR3, the DNA is TGCGCCAGCAGCTCGACAATAGGAGTGAACACTGAAGCTTTCTTT. Drawing the rest from reference TRBV5-1 and TRBJ1-1, the complete variable domain is KAGVTQTPRYLIKTRGQQVTLSCSPISGHRSVSWYQQTPGQGLQFLFEYFSETQRNKGNFPGRFSGRQFSNSRSEMNVSTLELGDSALYLCASSSTIGVNTEAFFGQGTRLTVV.

The chain has TRBV5-1 and TRBJ2-7; weak D call: TRBD2 (5 bases). CDR3 size: 13 residues. Trimming left V 5 bases short and J 0 bases short, with 9 bases between. Germline-derived CDR1 and CDR2 are SGHRS and YFSETQ. CDR3 sequence: CASSRGYSYEQYF. In DNA, the CDR3 is TGCGCCAGCAGTCGAGGGTACTCCTACGAGCAGTACTTC.

The V call is TRBV10-3, the J call TRBJ2-2; D not resolved. V dropped 5 bases and J dropped 7 bases, with 5 bases sitting between them. The CDR3 is 11 residues long. Looked up from germline, CDR1 is ENHRY and CDR2 is SYGVKD. The CDR3 spells CAISSGGELFF. The DNA for the CDR3 is TGTGCCATCAGTTCGGGCGGGGAGCTGTTTTTT.

The V call is TRBV5-1, the J call TRBJ2-1, with TRBD2 as a possible D gene (6 bases). This CDR3 region has 16 residues. Germline values: CDR1 SGHRS, CDR2 YFSETQ. V dropped 4 bases and J dropped 0 bases, with 14 bases sitting between them. The CDR3 DNA is TGCGCCAGCAGCGTCTACCTGGGGGGCTCCTACAATGAGCAGTTCTTC. The encoded protein is CASSVYLGGSYNEQFF.

The genes are TRBV6-5 and TRBJ2-5; perhaps TRBD2 as D (6 bases). V gave up 6 bases and J gave up 2 bases, with 16 bases separating them. Germline CDR1 and CDR2: MNHEY and SVGAGI. This CDR3 has 15 residues. The CDR3 spells CASRGHPAGQETQYF. The CDR3 coding sequence is TGTGCCAGCAGGGGTCACCCAGCGGGTCAAGAGACCCAGTACTTC.

This clone was counted between two and nine times. The genes are TRBV7-6 and TRBJ1-2, with D maybe TRBD1 (5 bases). V was pared by 1 base and J by 5 bases, with 14 bases between. Germline-derived CDR1 and CDR2 are SGHVS and FNYEAQ. The CDR3 consists of 15 residues. In DNA, the CDR3 is TGTGCCAGCAGCTTAGGGCAGGGAGCAGGATATGGCTACACCTTC. Its protein product is CASSLGQGAGYGYTF.

V is TRBV11-2 and J is TRBJ2-1; D gene uncertain. The CDR3 runs 15 residues. V lost 7 bases, J lost 1 base, and 14 bases lay in between. Per the germline V gene, CDR1 is SGHAT and CDR2 is FQNNGV. CDR3 sequence (DNA): TGTGCCAGCACCTCCCCGTTAGGGTCCTACAATGAGCAGTTCTTC. This translates into CASTSPLGSYNEQFF.

The CDR3 is CASSYYGGEKLFF. The DNA for the CDR3 is TGTGCCAGCAGTTATTACGGAGGGGAAAAACTGTTTTTT. The chain employs TRBV6-6 and TRBJ1-4, with D unresolved. The CDR3 is made up of 13 amino acids. V lost 3 bases to trimming and J lost 8 bases, with 10 bases between them. Germline V gene data show CDR1 as MNHNY and CDR2 as SVGAGI (reference sequence).

This sequence joins TRBV5-6 and TRBJ2-7; D not certain. CDR1 and CDR2 (germline): SGHDT, YYEEEE. The germline V and J ends were trimmed by 0 bases and 7 bases, with 11 bases remaining between them. This CDR3 comprises 13 residues. The CDR3 loop is CASSLGPIGEQYF. CDR3 coding DNA: TGTGCCAGCAGCTTGGGCCCGATTGGGGAGCAGTACTTC. The full variable domain, in which reference TRBV5-6 and TRBJ2-7 provide the parts outside the CDR3, is DAGVTQSPTHLIKTRGQQVTLRCSPKSGHDTVSWYQQALGQGPQFIFQYYEEEERQRGNFPDRFSGHQFPNYSSELNVNALLLGDSALYLCASSLGPIGEQYFGPGTRLTVT.

CDR3 in DNA: TGTGCCAGTAGTATAGGTACAGGGGGCATCTACGAGCAGTACTTC. This gives the protein CASSIGTGGIYEQYF. V and J are TRBV19 and TRBJ2-7; the match to TRBD1 covers 9 bases. Germline-derived CDR1 and CDR2 are LNHDA and SQIVND (reference sequence). The CDR3 is 15 residues long. J lost 3 bases, V lost 1 base, and 4 bases had no gene match.

The V gene is TRBV6-6, the J gene TRBJ1-1, with 11 bases that match TRBD1. CDR3 length: 16 residues. The ends lost 8 bases at V and 4 bases at J; junction bases unmatched: 12. CDR1 and CDR2 (germline): MNHNY, SVGAGI (reference sequence). CDR3 sequence (DNA): TGTGCCAGCTGTACCGGCTGGACAGGGGGCGTCACTGAAGCTTTCTTT. Protein: CASCTGWTGGVTEAFF.

The V and J genes are TRBV5-1 and TRBJ2-7; no clear D. The ends were cut back, 0 bases at V and 3 bases at J, with 10 bases in the middle. Germline V gene data show CDR1 as SGHRS and CDR2 as YFSETQ. The CDR3 spans 14 residues. CDR3 protein: CASSLAGSSYEQYF. In DNA, the CDR3 is TGCGCCAGCAGCTTGGCCGGTAGCAGCTACGAGCAGTACTTC.

The chain combines TRBV7-9 with TRBJ2-3, with D maybe TRBD2 (6 bases). The germline V gene encodes CDR1 SEHNR and CDR2 FQNEAQ (reference sequence). The CDR3 is 14 residues long. Between the trimmed V and J ends, which lost 5 bases and 2 bases, there was a span of 11 bases. CDR3 amino acids: CASSPGLSTDTQYF. The CDR3 DNA is TGTGCCAGCAGCCCGGGACTTTCCACAGATACGCAGTATTTT.

This clone has more than one count but fewer than ten. This chain joins TRBV6-5 and TRBJ2-7, with 7 bases that match TRBD2. Germline V gene sequence: CDR1 MNHEY, CDR2 SVGAGI. Unmatched junction bases numbered 3, after V lost 6 bases and J lost 7 bases. The CDR3 covers 11 residues. The CDR3 nucleotides are TGTGCCAGCAGATCCGGGGGGGAGCAGTACTTC. Translation gives CASRSGGEQYF.

The DNA for the CDR3 is TGTGCCAGCAGCCCCCTGGGGACCTCATACGAGCAGTACTTC. Amino acid sequence: CASSPLGTSYEQYF. The V and J genes are TRBV7-2 and TRBJ2-7; D may be TRBD1 or TRBD2 (5 bases each). V lost 5 bases to trimming and J lost 4 bases, with 15 bases between them. The CDR3 loop spans 14 amino acids. Germline V gene sequence: CDR1 SGHTA, CDR2 FQGNSA.

This chain connects TRBV2 to TRBJ1-5; D not resolved. The CDR3 contains 13 residues. Looked up from germline, CDR1 is SNHLY and CDR2 is FYNNEI. Deletions cut 8 bases from V and 6 bases from J, with 14 bases between. For the CDR3, the DNA is TGTGCCAGCCAATACTCTTCCAGTCAGCCCCAGCATTTT. Translated: CASQYSSSQPQHF.

This clone was seen a handful of times. This chain connects TRBV5-5 to TRBJ2-2; no firm D call. The CDR3 spans 15 residues. The germline CDR1 and CDR2 sequences are SGHKS and YYEKEE (reference sequence). The V gene lost 6 bases and the J gene lost 1 base, with 13 bases spanning the gap. The CDR3 DNA sequence: TGTGCCAGCACCCTCCTGGGAAGGAACACCGGGGAGCTGTTTTTT. Encoded protein: CASTLLGRNTGELFF.

The gene calls are TRBV6-1 and TRBJ1-2, with 12 nucleotides matching TRBD1. The CDR3 sequence is 15 residues long. Unmatched junction bases numbered 5, after V lost 2 bases and J lost 7 bases. In germline, CDR1 is MNHNS, CDR2 SASEGT. CDR3 sequence (DNA): TGTGCCAGCAGTGAACCCGGGACAGGGGGCCGTGGCTACACCTTC. Protein product: CASSEPGTGGRGYTF.

The chain recombines TRBV30 with TRBJ1-5; D is perhaps TRBD1 (5 bases). The CDR3 extends over 14 amino acids. Trimming took off 0 bases at V and 7 bases at J, with 13 bases between the two ends. CDR1 is GTSNPN, CDR2 SVGIG, per germline (reference sequence). In DNA, the CDR3 is TGTGCCTGGAGTGTAAAGGTGGGGCGACAGCCCCAGCATTTT. Protein sequence: CAWSVKVGRQPQHF. The whole variable domain, filled in from reference TRBV30 and TRBJ1-5, reads SQTIHQWPATLVQPVGSPLSLECTVEGTSNPNLYWYRQAAGRGLQLLFYSVGIGQISSEVPQNLSASRPQDRQFILSSKKLLLSDSGFYLCAWSVKVGRQPQHFGDGTRLSIL.

This clone has only a few counts. The chain employs TRBV7-9 and TRBJ2-3; D not resolved. The CDR3 runs to 14 residues. Germline V gives CDR1 SEHNR, CDR2 FQNEAQ (reference sequence). The ends were cut back, 2 bases at V and 6 bases at J, with 12 bases in the middle. CDR3 bases: TGTGCCAGCAGCTTATCTTACTCCACGGATACGCAGTATTTT. Its protein is CASSLSYSTDTQYF.